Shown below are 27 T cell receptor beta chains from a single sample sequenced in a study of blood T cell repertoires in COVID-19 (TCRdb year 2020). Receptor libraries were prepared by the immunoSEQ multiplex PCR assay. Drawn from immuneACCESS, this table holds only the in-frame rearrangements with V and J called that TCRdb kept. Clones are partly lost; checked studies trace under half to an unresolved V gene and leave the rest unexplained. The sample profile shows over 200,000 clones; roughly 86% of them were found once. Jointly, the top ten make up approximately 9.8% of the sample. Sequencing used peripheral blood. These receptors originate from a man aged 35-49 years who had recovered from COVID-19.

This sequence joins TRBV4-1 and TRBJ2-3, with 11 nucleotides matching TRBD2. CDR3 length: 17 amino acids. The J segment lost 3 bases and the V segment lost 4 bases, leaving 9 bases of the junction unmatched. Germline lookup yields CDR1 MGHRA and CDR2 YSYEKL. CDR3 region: CASSPPGLAGGTDTQYF. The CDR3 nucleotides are TGCGCCAGCAGCCCCCCGGGGCTAGCGGGAGGTACAGATACGCAGTATTTT.

Here the CDR3 DNA reads TGTGCCAGCGGTAAGGGGCAGATGAACACTGAAGCTTTCTTT. Amino acids: CASGKGQMNTEAFF. This chain connects TRBV11-2 to TRBJ1-1; tentatively, D is TRBD1 (5 bases). V lost 8 bases and J 0 bases, leaving 13 bases between the germline ends. The CDR3 is 14 residues long. Germline lookup yields CDR1 SGHAT and CDR2 FQNNGV.

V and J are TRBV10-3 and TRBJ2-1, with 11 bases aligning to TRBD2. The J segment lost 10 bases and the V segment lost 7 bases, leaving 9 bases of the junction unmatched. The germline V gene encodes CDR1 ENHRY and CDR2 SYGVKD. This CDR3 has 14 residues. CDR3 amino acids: CAIKETSGVGEQFF. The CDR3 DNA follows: TGTGCCATCAAGGAGACTAGCGGGGTTGGCGAGCAGTTCTTC.

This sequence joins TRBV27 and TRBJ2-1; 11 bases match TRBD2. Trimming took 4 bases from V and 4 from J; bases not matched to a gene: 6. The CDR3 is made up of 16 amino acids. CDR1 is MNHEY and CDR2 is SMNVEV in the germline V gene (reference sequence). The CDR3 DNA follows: TGTGCCAGCAGTTCCCTGACTAGCGGGGTTTACAATGAGCAGTTCTTC. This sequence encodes CASSSLTSGVYNEQFF.

The CDR3 nucleotides are TGTGCCAGCAGTTACATGCTAGCGGGGTACAATGAGCAGTTCTTC. Residues: CASSYMLAGYNEQFF. The genes are TRBV6-2 or TRBV6-3 and TRBJ2-1, with TRBD2 identical over 9 bases. J gave up 4 bases and V 2 bases, and 3 bases lay outside the gene matches. CDR3 length: 15 amino acids. Germline CDR1 and CDR2: MNHEY and SVGEGT.

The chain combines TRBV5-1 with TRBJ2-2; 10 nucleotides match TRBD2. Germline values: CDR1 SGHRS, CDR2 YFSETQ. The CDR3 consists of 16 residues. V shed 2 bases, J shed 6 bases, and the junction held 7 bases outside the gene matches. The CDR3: CASSFRPSGRAGELFF. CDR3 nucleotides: TGCGCCAGCAGCTTTCGGCCTAGCGGGAGAGCCGGGGAGCTGTTTTTT. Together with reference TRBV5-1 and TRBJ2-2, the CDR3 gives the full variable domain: KAGVTQTPRYLIKTRGQQVTLSCSPISGHRSVSWYQQTPGQGLQFLFEYFSETQRNKGNFPGRFSGRQFSNSRSEMNVSTLELGDSALYLCASSFRPSGRAGELFFGEGSRLTVL.

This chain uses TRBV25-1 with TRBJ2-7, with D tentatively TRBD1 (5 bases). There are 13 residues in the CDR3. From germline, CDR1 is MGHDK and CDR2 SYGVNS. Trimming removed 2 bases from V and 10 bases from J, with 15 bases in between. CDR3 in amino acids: CASSEMAPGSQYF. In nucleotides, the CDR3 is TGTGCCAGCAGTGAAATGGCCCCAGGGTCTCAGTACTTC.

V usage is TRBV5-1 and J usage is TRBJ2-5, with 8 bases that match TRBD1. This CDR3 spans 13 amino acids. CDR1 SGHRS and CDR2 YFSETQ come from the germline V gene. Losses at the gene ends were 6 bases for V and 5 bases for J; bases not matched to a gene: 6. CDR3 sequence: CASMAGGRETQYF. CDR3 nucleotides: TGCGCCAGCATGGCAGGGGGCAGGGAGACCCAGTACTTC.

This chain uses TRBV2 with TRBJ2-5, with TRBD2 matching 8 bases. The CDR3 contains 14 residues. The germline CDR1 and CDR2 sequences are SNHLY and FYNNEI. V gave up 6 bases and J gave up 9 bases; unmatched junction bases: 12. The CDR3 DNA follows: TGTGCCAGCAGAAAAGCGGGGGCGTCTTCCGCCCAGTACTTC. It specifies CASRKAGASSAQYF.

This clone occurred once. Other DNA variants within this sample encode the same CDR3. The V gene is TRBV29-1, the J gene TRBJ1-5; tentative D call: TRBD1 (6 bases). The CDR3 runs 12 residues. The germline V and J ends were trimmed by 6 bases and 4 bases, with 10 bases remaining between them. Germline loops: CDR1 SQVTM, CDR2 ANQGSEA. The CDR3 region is CSVGGQNQPQHF. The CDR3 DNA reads TGCAGCGTCGGAGGACAGAATCAGCCCCAGCATTTT.

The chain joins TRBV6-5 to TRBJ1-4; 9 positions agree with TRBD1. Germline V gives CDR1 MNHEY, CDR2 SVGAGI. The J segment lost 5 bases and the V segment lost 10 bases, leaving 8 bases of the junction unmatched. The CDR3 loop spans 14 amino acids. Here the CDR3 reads CATSDRGFNEKLFF. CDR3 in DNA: TGTGCCACTTCGGACAGGGGATTCAATGAAAAACTGTTTTTT.

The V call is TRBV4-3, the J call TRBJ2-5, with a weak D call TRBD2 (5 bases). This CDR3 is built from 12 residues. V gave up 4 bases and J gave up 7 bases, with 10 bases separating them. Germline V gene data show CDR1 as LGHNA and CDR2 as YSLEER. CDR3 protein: CASSRDRGTQYF. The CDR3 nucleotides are TGCGCCAGCAGCCGCGATCGGGGGACCCAGTACTTC.

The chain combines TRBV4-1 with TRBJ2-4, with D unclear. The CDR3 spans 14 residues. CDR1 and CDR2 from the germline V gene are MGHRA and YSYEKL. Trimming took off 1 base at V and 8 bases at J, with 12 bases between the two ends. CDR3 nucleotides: TGCGCCAGCAGCCAAGCGGTGCCATTAGACATTCAGTACTTC. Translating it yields CASSQAVPLDIQYF.

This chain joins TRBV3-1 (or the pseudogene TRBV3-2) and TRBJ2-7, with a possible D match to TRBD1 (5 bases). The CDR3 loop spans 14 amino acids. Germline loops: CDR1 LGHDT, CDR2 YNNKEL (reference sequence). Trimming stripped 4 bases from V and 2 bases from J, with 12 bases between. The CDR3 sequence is CASSPRQITYEQYF. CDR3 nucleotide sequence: TGTGCCAGCAGCCCCCGACAGATAACCTACGAGCAGTACTTC.

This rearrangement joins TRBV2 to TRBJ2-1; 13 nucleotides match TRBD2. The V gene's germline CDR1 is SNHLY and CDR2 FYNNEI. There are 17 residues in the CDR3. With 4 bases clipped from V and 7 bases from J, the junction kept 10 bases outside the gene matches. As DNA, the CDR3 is TGTGCCAGCAGTGTTGGGGTACTAGCGGGAGGGCGGAATGAGCAGTTCTTC. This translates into CASSVGVLAGGRNEQFF. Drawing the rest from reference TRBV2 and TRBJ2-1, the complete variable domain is EPEVTQTPSHQVTQMGQEVILRCVPISNHLYFYWYRQILGQKVEFLVSFYNNEISEKSEIFDDQFSVERPDGSNFTLKIRSTKLEDSAMYFCASSVGVLAGGRNEQFFGPGTRLTVL.

DNA for the CDR3: TGTGCCAGCAGTTTATCGCGGGCAGGCTATTATAATTCACCCCTCCACTTT. This encodes CASSLSRAGYYNSPLHF. V is TRBV27 and J is TRBJ1-6; no clear D. Germline V gene data show CDR1 as MNHEY and CDR2 as SMNVEV (reference sequence). Trimming pared 0 bases from V and 4 bases from J, leaving 13 bases between. The CDR3 runs 17 residues.

CDR3 sequence reads: CASSLSFSVNYGYTF. DNA of the CDR3: TGTGCCAGCAGTCTAAGTTTTTCTGTTAACTATGGCTACACCTTC. The rearrangement links TRBV14 to TRBJ1-2; D gene uncertain. From germline, CDR1 is SGHDN and CDR2 FVKESK. The length of the CDR3 is 15 residues. V was clipped by 6 bases and J by 1 base, with 15 bases between them. Combining the CDR3 with reference TRBV14 and TRBJ1-2 gives the whole variable domain EAGVTQFPSHSVIEKGQTVTLRCDPISGHDNLYWYRRVMGKEIKFLLHFVKESKQDESGMPNNRFLAERTGGTYSTLKVQPAELEDSGVYFCASSLSFSVNYGYTFGSGTRLTVV.

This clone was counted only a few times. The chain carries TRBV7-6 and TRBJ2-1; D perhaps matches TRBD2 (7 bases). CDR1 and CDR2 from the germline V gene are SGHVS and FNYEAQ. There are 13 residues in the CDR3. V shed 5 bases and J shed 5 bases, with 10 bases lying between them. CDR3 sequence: CASSEGGDNEQFF. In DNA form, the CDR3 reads TGTGCCAGCAGCGAAGGGGGGGACAATGAGCAGTTCTTC. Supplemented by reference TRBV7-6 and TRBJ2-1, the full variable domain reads GAGVSQSPRYKVTKRGQDVALRCDPISGHVSLYWYRQALGQGPEFLTYFNYEAQQDKSGLPNDRFSAERPEGSISTLTIQRTEQRDSAMYRCASSEGGDNEQFFGPGTRLTVL.

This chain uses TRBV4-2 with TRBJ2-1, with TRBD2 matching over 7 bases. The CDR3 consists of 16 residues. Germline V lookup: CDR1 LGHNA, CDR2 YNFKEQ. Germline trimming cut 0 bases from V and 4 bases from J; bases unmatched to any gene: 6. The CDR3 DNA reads TGTGCCAGCAGCCAAGAGGGGGGACTACAATACAATGAGCAGTTCTTC. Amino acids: CASSQEGGLQYNEQFF.

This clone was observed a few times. CDR3 region: CASSFPPAYEQYF. Here the CDR3 DNA reads TGTGCCAGCAGCTTTCCCCCGGCCTACGAGCAGTACTTC. V and J are TRBV7-8 and TRBJ2-7, with D unresolved. CDR1 is SGHVS, CDR2 FQNEAQ, per germline. The CDR3 extends over 13 amino acids. V was shortened by 3 bases and J by 2 bases, with 8 bases between the two germline ends.

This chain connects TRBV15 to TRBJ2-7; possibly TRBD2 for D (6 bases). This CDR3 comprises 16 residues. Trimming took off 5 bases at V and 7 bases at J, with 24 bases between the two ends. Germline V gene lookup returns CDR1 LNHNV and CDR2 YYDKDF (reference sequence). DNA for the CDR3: TGTGCCACCAGCTTCCCTTCGGGAGTGGGAGTGGGTGAGCAGTACTTC. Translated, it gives CATSFPSGVGVGEQYF.

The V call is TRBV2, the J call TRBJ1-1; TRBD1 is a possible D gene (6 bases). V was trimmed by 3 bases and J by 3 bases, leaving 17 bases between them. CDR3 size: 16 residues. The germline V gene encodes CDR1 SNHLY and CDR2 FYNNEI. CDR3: CASSDRTETGYTEAFF. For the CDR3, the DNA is TGTGCCAGCAGTGACCGGACAGAAACGGGCTACACTGAAGCTTTCTTT. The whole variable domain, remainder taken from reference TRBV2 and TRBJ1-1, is EPEVTQTPSHQVTQMGQEVILRCVPISNHLYFYWYRQILGQKVEFLVSFYNNEISEKSEIFDDQFSVERPDGSNFTLKIRSTKLEDSAMYFCASSDRTETGYTEAFFGQGTRLTVV.

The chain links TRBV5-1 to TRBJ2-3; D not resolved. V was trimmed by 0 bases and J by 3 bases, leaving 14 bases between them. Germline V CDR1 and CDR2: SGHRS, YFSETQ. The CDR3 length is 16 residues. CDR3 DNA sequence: TGCGCCAGCAGCTTGGGTGGCAGGCACTTTACAGATACGCAGTATTTT. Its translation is CASSLGGRHFTDTQYF.

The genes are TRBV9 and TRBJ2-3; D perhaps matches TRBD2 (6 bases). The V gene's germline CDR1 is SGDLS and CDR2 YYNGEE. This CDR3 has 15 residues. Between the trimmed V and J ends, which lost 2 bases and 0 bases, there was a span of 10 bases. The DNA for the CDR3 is TGTGCCAGCAGCGTTGAGCGGGTCAGCACAGATACGCAGTATTTT. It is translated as CASSVERVSTDTQYF.

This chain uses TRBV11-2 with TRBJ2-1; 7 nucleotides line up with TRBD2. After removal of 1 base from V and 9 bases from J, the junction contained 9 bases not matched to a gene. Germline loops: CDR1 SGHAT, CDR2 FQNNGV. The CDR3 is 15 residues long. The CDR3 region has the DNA TGTGCCAGCAGCTTAGTCAGCGGGGAGGTCGGTGAGCAGTTCTTC. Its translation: CASSLVSGEVGEQFF.

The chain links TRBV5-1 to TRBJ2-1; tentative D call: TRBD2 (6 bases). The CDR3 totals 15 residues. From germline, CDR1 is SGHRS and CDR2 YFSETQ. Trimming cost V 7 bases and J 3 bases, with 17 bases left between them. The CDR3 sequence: CASCEEGRFYNEQFF. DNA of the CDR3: TGCGCCAGCTGCGAGGAGGGGCGGTTCTACAATGAGCAGTTCTTC.

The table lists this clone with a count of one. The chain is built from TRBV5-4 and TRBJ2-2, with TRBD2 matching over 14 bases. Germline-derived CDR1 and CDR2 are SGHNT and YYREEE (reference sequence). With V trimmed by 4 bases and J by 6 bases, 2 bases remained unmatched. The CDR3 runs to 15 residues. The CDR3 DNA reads TGTGCCAGCAGCCGGGGACTAGCGGGAGCCGGGGAGCTGTTTTTT. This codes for CASSRGLAGAGELFF. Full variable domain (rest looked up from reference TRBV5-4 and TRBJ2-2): ETGVTQSPTHLIKTRGQQVTLRCSSQSGHNTVSWYQQALGQGPQFIFQYYREEENGRGNFPPRFSGLQFPNYSSELNVNALELDDSALYLCASSRGLAGAGELFFGEGSRLTVL.